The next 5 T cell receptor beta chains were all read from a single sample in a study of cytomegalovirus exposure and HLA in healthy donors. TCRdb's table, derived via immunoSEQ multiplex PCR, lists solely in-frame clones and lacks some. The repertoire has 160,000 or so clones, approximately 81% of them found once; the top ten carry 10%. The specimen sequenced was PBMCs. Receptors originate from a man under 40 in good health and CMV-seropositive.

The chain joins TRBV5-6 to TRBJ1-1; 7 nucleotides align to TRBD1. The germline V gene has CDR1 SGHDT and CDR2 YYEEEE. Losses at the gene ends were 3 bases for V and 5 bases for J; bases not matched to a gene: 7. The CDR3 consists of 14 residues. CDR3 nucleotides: TGTGCCAGCAGCTACAACAGGGGATTAACTGAAGCTTTCTTT. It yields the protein CASSYNRGLTEAFF.

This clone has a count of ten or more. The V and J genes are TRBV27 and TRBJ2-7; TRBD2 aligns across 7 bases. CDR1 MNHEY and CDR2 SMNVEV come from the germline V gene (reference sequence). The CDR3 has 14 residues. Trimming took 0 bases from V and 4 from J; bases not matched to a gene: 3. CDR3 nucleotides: TGTGCCAGCAGTTTATCGGGCGGGAGTTACGAGCAGTACTTC. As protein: CASSLSGGSYEQYF.

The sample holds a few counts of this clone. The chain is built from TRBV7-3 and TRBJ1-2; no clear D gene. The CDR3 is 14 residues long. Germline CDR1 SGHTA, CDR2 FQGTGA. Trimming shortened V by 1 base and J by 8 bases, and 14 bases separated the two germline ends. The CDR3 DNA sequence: TGTGCCAGCAGCTTAAATGAAAAGTCGGGGGGCTACACCTTC. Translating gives CASSLNEKSGGYTF.

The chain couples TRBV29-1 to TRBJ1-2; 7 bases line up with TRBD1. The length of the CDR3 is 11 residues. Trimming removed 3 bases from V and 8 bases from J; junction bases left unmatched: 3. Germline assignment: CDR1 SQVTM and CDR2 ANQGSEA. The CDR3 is CSVDRGRGYTF. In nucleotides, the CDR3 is TGCAGCGTTGATAGGGGGCGCGGCTACACCTTC.

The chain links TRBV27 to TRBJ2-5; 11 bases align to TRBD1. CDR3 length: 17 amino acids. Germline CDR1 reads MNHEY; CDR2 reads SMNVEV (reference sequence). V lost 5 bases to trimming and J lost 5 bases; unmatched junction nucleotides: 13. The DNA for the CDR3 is TGTGCCAGCAGTCCCGGACAGGGGGCCCGTTTGTGGGAGACCCAGTACTTC. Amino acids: CASSPGQGARLWETQYF.